The clone carrying this T cell receptor (beta chain) is a singleton in its sample. Deep-level assay runs were performed. The protocol was immunoSEQ multiplex PCR, while the TCRdb copy is restricted to in-frame clones and leaves out a portion. This sample has about 530,000 clones, with over 60% found just once. CDR3 length: 14 amino acids. V lost 7 bases and J lost 6, with 21 bases in between. Germline-derived CDR1 and CDR2 are SQVTM and ANQGSEA. The source of the sample is a study of shared clonotypes between healthy human individuals. Looking at the study overall: Donors were two women and a few men aged 18 to 49.

This TCR came from a woman in her 40s in good health. Some clones in this sample may be carry-over from other donors' samples. The chain joins TRBV29-1 to TRBJ1-1; perhaps TRBD1 as D (6 bases). The sample consisted of PBMCs. The CDR3 reads CSASWGRRGPEAFF. For the CDR3, the DNA is TGCAGCGCCAGCTGGGGGCGCCGGGGGCCTGAAGCTTTCTTT. Complete variable domain (other parts from reference TRBV29-1 and TRBJ1-1): SAVISQKPSRDICQRGTSLTIQCQVDSQVTMMFWYRQQPGQSLTLIATANQGSEATYESGFVIDKFPISRPNLTFSTLTVSNMSPEDSSIYLCSASWGRRGPEAFFGQGTRLTVV.